The rows below give T cell receptor beta chains drawn from one sample of a study of response to subunit inactivated influenza vaccine. Via MiXCR, TCRdb re-called the RT-PCR reads, giving one row per CDR3 protein. The profile shows around 250,000 distinct CDR3 sequences, over 9% of them singletons. The sequencing used non-naive T cells sorted from PBMCs, collected 14 to 15 days before vaccination. The receptors were sampled from a man aged 45 to 65 who received an inactivated influenza vaccine. Each CDR3 is given with its conserved first and last residue. Fields, in order: V gene, D gene, J gene, clone size, CDR3 DNA, CDR3 protein. D genes are given only for firm matches. Size is omitted from some rows. Given values are once, few, many or a class for expanded clones.

V gene: TRBV30; D gene: NA; J gene: TRBJ1-6; clone size: few; CDR3 DNA: TGTGCCTGGAGTAAGCTGAATTCACCCCTCCACTTT; CDR3 protein: CAWSKLNSPLHF
V gene: TRBV29-1; D gene: NA; J gene: TRBJ2-3; clone size: many; CDR3 DNA: TGCAGCGTTGCTTCTGATACGCAGTATTTT; CDR3 protein: CSVASDTQYF
V gene: TRBV27; D gene: NA; J gene: TRBJ2-7; clone size: many; CDR3 DNA: TGTGCCAGCAGTTATCGGACGGGCTCCTACGAGCAGTACTTC; CDR3 protein: CASSYRTGSYEQYF
V gene: TRBV3-1; D gene: TRBD2; J gene: TRBJ2-5; clone size: few; CDR3 DNA: TGTGCCAGCAGCCAAGATCCGGGGGGAAAAGAGACCCAGTACTTC; CDR3 protein: CASSQDPGGKETQYF
V gene: TRBV28; D gene: TRBD2; J gene: TRBJ2-3; clone size: few; CDR3 DNA: TGTGCCAGCAGTCGTCGAGCGGGGATCAGCACAGATACGCAGTATTTT; CDR3 protein: CASSRRAGISTDTQYF
V gene: TRBV20-1; D gene: NA; J gene: TRBJ2-3; clone size: few; CDR3 DNA: TGCAGTGCTAGAGGCGGCCACCTGGGGCAGTATTTT; CDR3 protein: CSARGGHLGQYF
V gene: TRBV6-1; D gene: NA; J gene: TRBJ2-1; clone size: few; CDR3 DNA: TGTGCCAGCAGTGAATTTAATGAGCAGTTCTTC; CDR3 protein: CASSEFNEQFF
V gene: TRBV16; D gene: TRBD1; J gene: TRBJ2-7; clone size: few; CDR3 DNA: TGTGCCAGCAGCCGCCAGACAGGGTTCTACGAGCAGTACTTC; CDR3 protein: CASSRQTGFYEQYF
V gene: TRBV2; D gene: NA; J gene: TRBJ2-5; clone size: NA; CDR3 DNA: TGTGCCAGCAGTGAGACAGGCACCTCCGGGACCCAGTACTTC; CDR3 protein: CASSETGTSGTQYF
V gene: TRBV7-9; D gene: NA; J gene: TRBJ2-2; clone size: NA; CDR3 DNA: TGTGCCAGCAGCCGAGGGGGAGCCACCGGGGAGCTGTTTTTT; CDR3 protein: CASSRGGATGELFF
V gene: TRBV7-9; D gene: TRBD1; J gene: TRBJ1-2; clone size: many; CDR3 DNA: TGTGCCAGCAGCCCGCAGGGACAGGGCTTCTATGGCTACACCTTC; CDR3 protein: CASSPQGQGFYGYTF
V gene: TRBV5-1; D gene: NA; J gene: TRBJ1-1; clone size: few; CDR3 DNA: TGCGCCAGCAGCTTGATGTCGAACACTGAAGCTTTCTTT; CDR3 protein: CASSLMSNTEAFF
V gene: TRBV29-1; D gene: NA; J gene: TRBJ1-2; clone size: NA; CDR3 DNA: TGCAGCGTTGGACCGGACGGCTACACCTTC; CDR3 protein: CSVGPDGYTF
V gene: TRBV12-3/TRBV12-4; D gene: TRBD1; J gene: TRBJ2-5; clone size: NA; CDR3 DNA: TGTGCCAGCAGTTCGGACAGGGGAGGAATCGAGACCCAGTACTTC; CDR3 protein: CASSSDRGGIETQYF
V gene: TRBV7-8; D gene: TRBD1; J gene: TRBJ2-7; clone size: few; CDR3 DNA: TGTGCCAGCAGGTTCCAGGGGGCCTACGAGCAGTACTTC; CDR3 protein: CASRFQGAYEQYF
V gene: TRBV11-2; D gene: NA; J gene: TRBJ1-1; clone size: NA; CDR3 DNA: TGTGCCAGCAGCTTTCAGGACGGGGGGCCTGCTTTCTTT; CDR3 protein: CASSFQDGGPAFF
V gene: TRBV5-1; D gene: NA; J gene: TRBJ2-1; clone size: many; CDR3 DNA: TGCGCCAGCAGCTTGGCCGGAGAAAGGTTCTTC; CDR3 protein: CASSLAGERFF
V gene: TRBV20-1; D gene: TRBD1; J gene: TRBJ1-5; clone size: many; CDR3 DNA: TGCAGTGCTACCCGACAGGGCTTTTCCTTTCAGCCCCAGCATTTT; CDR3 protein: CSATRQGFSFQPQHF
V gene: TRBV3-1; D gene: TRBD1; J gene: TRBJ2-1; clone size: few; CDR3 DNA: TGTGCCAGCAGCCCCCGGACAGGGAAGTCCTACAATGAGCAGTTCTTC; CDR3 protein: CASSPRTGKSYNEQFF
V gene: TRBV12-3/TRBV12-4; D gene: NA; J gene: TRBJ1-2; clone size: NA; CDR3 DNA: TGTGCCAGCACCAACCCTCTCACGGGAGGCTATGGCTACACCTTC; CDR3 protein: CASTNPLTGGYGYTF
V gene: TRBV4-3; D gene: NA; J gene: TRBJ2-6; clone size: NA; CDR3 DNA: TGCGCCAGCAGCCAAGATTCCGGGGCTGGGGCCAACGTCCTGACTTTC; CDR3 protein: CASSQDSGAGANVLTF
V gene: TRBV2; D gene: NA; J gene: TRBJ2-2; clone size: NA; CDR3 DNA: TGTGCCAGCAGTGATGACACCGGGGAGCTGTTTTTT; CDR3 protein: CASSDDTGELFF
V gene: TRBV4-1; D gene: NA; J gene: TRBJ2-7; clone size: few; CDR3 DNA: TGCGCCAGCAGCGATGCGCGGGGCTACGAGCAGTACTTC; CDR3 protein: CASSDARGYEQYF
V gene: TRBV6-5; D gene: TRBD2; J gene: TRBJ2-7; clone size: few; CDR3 DNA: TGTGCCAGCAGTTACCCTACGACTAGCGGGATGGCCTACGAGCAGTACTTC; CDR3 protein: CASSYPTTSGMAYEQYF
V gene: TRBV14; D gene: NA; J gene: TRBJ2-4; clone size: many; CDR3 DNA: TGTGCCAGCAGCAAAGGACCCTCCCCAGCCAAAAACATTCAGTACTTC; CDR3 protein: CASSKGPSPAKNIQYF
V gene: TRBV11-3; D gene: TRBD2; J gene: TRBJ2-3; clone size: many; CDR3 DNA: TGTGCCAGCAGCTTAGGATCCACTAGCGGGTTAGCAGATACGCAGTATTTT; CDR3 protein: CASSLGSTSGLADTQYF
V gene: TRBV12-3/TRBV12-4; D gene: NA; J gene: TRBJ2-3; clone size: NA; CDR3 DNA: TGTGCCAGCAGCCCACAATCGAGCTCAGAAACGCAGTATTTT; CDR3 protein: CASSPQSSSETQYF
V gene: TRBV6-2/TRBV6-3; D gene: TRBD2; J gene: TRBJ2-1; clone size: NA; CDR3 DNA: TGTGCCAGCAATCGGGTAGCGGGAGGGGATGAGCAGTTCTTC; CDR3 protein: CASNRVAGGDEQFF
V gene: TRBV6-2/TRBV6-3; D gene: NA; J gene: TRBJ1-1; clone size: many; CDR3 DNA: TGTGCCAGCAGCTGGGGCCAGGGAAGAGGAAACACTGAAGCTTTCTTT; CDR3 protein: CASSWGQGRGNTEAFF
V gene: TRBV20-1; D gene: TRBD2; J gene: TRBJ2-1; clone size: NA; CDR3 DNA: TGCAGTGCTAGGGGCGAAGCGGGGGGGCCCTACAATGAGCAGTTCTTC; CDR3 protein: CSARGEAGGPYNEQFF
V gene: TRBV7-6; D gene: TRBD2; J gene: TRBJ2-3; clone size: few; CDR3 DNA: TGTGCCAGCGGGATTAGCGGGAGACCAGATACGCAGTATTTT; CDR3 protein: CASGISGRPDTQYF
V gene: TRBV20-1; D gene: NA; J gene: TRBJ2-3; clone size: NA; CDR3 DNA: TGCAGTGCTAGGGTCGGCACAGATACGCAGTATTTT; CDR3 protein: CSARVGTDTQYF
V gene: TRBV29-1; D gene: NA; J gene: TRBJ2-6; clone size: few; CDR3 DNA: TGCAGCGTTTGGCTAGCAGGCTCTGGGGCCAACGTCCTGACTTTC; CDR3 protein: CSVWLAGSGANVLTF
V gene: TRBV5-1; D gene: NA; J gene: TRBJ1-4; clone size: NA; CDR3 DNA: TGCGCCAGCAGCGCCGGACCCGGGGAAAAACTGTTTTTT; CDR3 protein: CASSAGPGEKLFF
V gene: TRBV29-1; D gene: NA; J gene: TRBJ2-3; clone size: many; CDR3 DNA: TGCAGCGTTGGAGGACAGATAACAGATACGCAGTATTTT; CDR3 protein: CSVGGQITDTQYF
V gene: TRBV20-1; D gene: NA; J gene: TRBJ2-3; clone size: many; CDR3 DNA: TGCAGTGCTAGAGATGGGCAGGGAGGAGATACGCAGTATTTT; CDR3 protein: CSARDGQGGDTQYF
V gene: TRBV2; D gene: NA; J gene: TRBJ2-7; clone size: few; CDR3 DNA: TGTGCCAGCAGTTCGGGACGGGACCTCTACGAGCAGTACTTC; CDR3 protein: CASSSGRDLYEQYF
V gene: TRBV5-1; D gene: NA; J gene: TRBJ2-7; clone size: many; CDR3 DNA: TGCGCCAGCAGCCGAGACATCTCCTACGAGCAGTACTTC; CDR3 protein: CASSRDISYEQYF
V gene: TRBV27; D gene: NA; J gene: TRBJ2-3; clone size: NA; CDR3 DNA: TGTGCCAGCAGTGGCCTTCCTGGACAGGATACGCAGTATTTT; CDR3 protein: CASSGLPGQDTQYF
V gene: TRBV24-1; D gene: NA; J gene: TRBJ2-3; clone size: few; CDR3 DNA: TGTGCCACCAGTGGGATGGACGGCACAGATACGCAGTATTTT; CDR3 protein: CATSGMDGTDTQYF
V gene: TRBV7-6; D gene: TRBD1; J gene: TRBJ2-7; clone size: many; CDR3 DNA: TGTGCCAGCAGCTTATCGTACAGGGGCCACGAGCAGTACTTC; CDR3 protein: CASSLSYRGHEQYF
V gene: TRBV4-2; D gene: TRBD1; J gene: TRBJ2-1; clone size: NA; CDR3 DNA: TGTGCCAGCAGCCGGGACCTGGGACAGGGGTATCATGAGCAGTTCTTC; CDR3 protein: CASSRDLGQGYHEQFF
V gene: TRBV7-9; D gene: NA; J gene: TRBJ2-2; clone size: NA; CDR3 DNA: TGTGCCAGCAGCACCCGGACGAGCCACACCGGGGAGCTGTTTTTT; CDR3 protein: CASSTRTSHTGELFF
V gene: TRBV28; D gene: TRBD2; J gene: TRBJ2-7; clone size: NA; CDR3 DNA: TGTGCCAGCGTCGGGGGGGCTGTCAGAAAAGAGCAGTACTTC; CDR3 protein: CASVGGAVRKEQYF
V gene: TRBV20-1; D gene: TRBD1; J gene: TRBJ1-6; clone size: NA; CDR3 DNA: TGCAGTGCTGGGGGACAGGGAGATTGGTATAATTCACCCCTCCACTTT; CDR3 protein: CSAGGQGDWYNSPLHF
V gene: TRBV24-1; D gene: NA; J gene: TRBJ1-4; clone size: few; CDR3 DNA: TGTGCCACCAGTGAAGTCCGGGCAGGAGAAAAACTGTTTTTT; CDR3 protein: CATSEVRAGEKLFF
V gene: TRBV5-1; D gene: NA; J gene: TRBJ2-2; clone size: many; CDR3 DNA: TGCGCCAGCAGCCTCGACAGACCCACCGGGGAGCTGTTTTTT; CDR3 protein: CASSLDRPTGELFF
V gene: TRBV9; D gene: TRBD1; J gene: TRBJ1-5; clone size: many; CDR3 DNA: TGTGCCAGCAGCCCCGGGACAGGGTTCTATCAGCCCCAGCATTTT; CDR3 protein: CASSPGTGFYQPQHF
V gene: TRBV5-1; D gene: NA; J gene: TRBJ1-2; clone size: few; CDR3 DNA: TGCGCCAGCAGCTCGGATGGCGATCCAAACTATGGCTACACCTTC; CDR3 protein: CASSSDGDPNYGYTF
V gene: TRBV7-9; D gene: TRBD1; J gene: TRBJ2-3; clone size: NA; CDR3 DNA: TGTGCCAGCAGCGACCTCGGGACAGGGGTCGTCACAGATACGCAGTATTTT; CDR3 protein: CASSDLGTGVVTDTQYF
V gene: TRBV7-8; D gene: TRBD2; J gene: TRBJ2-1; clone size: few; CDR3 DNA: TGTGCCAGCAGCGACTTACTAGCGGGAGGCTATGAGCAGTTCTTC; CDR3 protein: CASSDLLAGGYEQFF
V gene: TRBV7-2; D gene: TRBD2; J gene: TRBJ2-3; clone size: few; CDR3 DNA: TGTGCCAGCAGCTTAGGTGTAGCGGGAGGCACAGATACGCAGTATTTT; CDR3 protein: CASSLGVAGGTDTQYF
V gene: TRBV6-2/TRBV6-3; D gene: TRBD1; J gene: TRBJ1-1; clone size: few; CDR3 DNA: TGTGCCAGCAGTTCAAACAGGGGAGTCACTGAAGCTTTCTTT; CDR3 protein: CASSSNRGVTEAFF
V gene: TRBV9; D gene: NA; J gene: TRBJ2-1; clone size: few; CDR3 DNA: TGTGCCAGCAGCGTCTTTTCGGGTCCTCTATACAATGAGCAGTTCTTC; CDR3 protein: CASSVFSGPLYNEQFF
V gene: TRBV12-3/TRBV12-4; D gene: TRBD1; J gene: TRBJ1-6; clone size: few; CDR3 DNA: TGTGCCAGCAGATCTCAGGGGGCTCTCAATTCACCCCTCCACTTT; CDR3 protein: CASRSQGALNSPLHF
V gene: TRBV7-2; D gene: TRBD1; J gene: TRBJ2-1; clone size: few; CDR3 DNA: TGTGCCAGCAGCCCACAGGGGCCCAATGAGCAGTTCTTC; CDR3 protein: CASSPQGPNEQFF
V gene: TRBV27; D gene: TRBD1; J gene: TRBJ2-1; clone size: NA; CDR3 DNA: TGTGCCAGCATCAAGCTTAGGGACAGGGGTAGGTATGAGCAGTTCTTC; CDR3 protein: CASIKLRDRGRYEQFF
V gene: TRBV12-3/TRBV12-4; D gene: TRBD2; J gene: TRBJ2-5; clone size: many; CDR3 DNA: TGTGCCAGCAGTTGGTTAGCGGGAGGGACAAAAGAGACCCAGTACTTC; CDR3 protein: CASSWLAGGTKETQYF
V gene: TRBV28; D gene: NA; J gene: TRBJ1-2; clone size: many; CDR3 DNA: TGTGCCAGCAGTTTCGGCGCAGGGATGGCCTATGGCTACACCTTC; CDR3 protein: CASSFGAGMAYGYTF